Each of the 18 T cell receptor beta chains below was sequenced from the same sample in a study of cytotoxic CD8 clonotypes in ibrutinib-treated CLL. TCRdb keeps only in-frame clones here, not all; method: immunoSEQ multiplex PCR. The profile shows roughly 180,000 clones, approximately 80% of them singletons. The sequenced sample was PBMCs, obtained after 24 months of ibrutinib treatment. The receptors were gathered from a human donor with chronic lymphocytic leukemia.

The chain combines TRBV7-9 with TRBJ2-7; D is possibly TRBD1 (5 bases). The CDR3 sequence is 12 residues long. Trimming shortened V by 7 bases and J by 4 bases, and 11 bases separated the two germline ends. The V gene's germline CDR1 is SEHNR and CDR2 FQNEAQ (reference sequence). The CDR3 nucleotides are TGTGCCAGCACCCGCCAGGGTTACGAGCAGTACTTC. Its protein is CASTRQGYEQYF. Complete variable domain (other parts from reference TRBV7-9 and TRBJ2-7): DTGVSQNPRHKITKRGQNVTFRCDPISEHNRLYWYRQTLGQGPEFLTYFQNEAQLEKSRLLSDRFSAERPKGSFSTLEIQRTEQGDSAMYLCASTRQGYEQYFGPGTRLTVT.

For the CDR3, the DNA is TGTGCCACCAGCATGAAAGGGACAGGGGGTTTTCAGCCCCAGCATTTT. Translated: CATSMKGTGGFQPQHF. The genes are TRBV15 and TRBJ1-5, with TRBD1 identical over 11 bases. The J segment lost 6 bases and the V segment lost 4 bases, leaving 8 bases of the junction unmatched. The CDR3 sequence is 16 residues long. Germline CDR1 and CDR2: LNHNV and YYDKDF (reference sequence).

This clone was found a few times. This chain uses TRBV7-8 with TRBJ2-3; D call uncertain. Germline CDR1 reads SGHVS; CDR2 reads FQNEAQ. The CDR3 extends over 14 amino acids. V lost 7 bases and J lost 2, with 13 bases in between. This chain's CDR3 is CASILDLHTDTQYF. Here the CDR3 DNA reads TGTGCCAGCATCTTGGATCTACACACAGATACGCAGTATTTT.

V usage is TRBV7-9 and J usage is TRBJ2-5, with 9 bases identical to TRBD1. The V segment lost 4 bases and the J segment 5 bases; nucleotides outside the gene matches: 8. This CDR3 region has 15 residues. From germline, CDR1 is SEHNR and CDR2 FQNEAQ (reference sequence). The CDR3 loop is CASSSGDRVLETQYF. In DNA form, the CDR3 reads TGTGCCAGCAGCTCCGGGGACAGGGTTTTGGAGACCCAGTACTTC.

This chain connects TRBV19 to TRBJ2-7; the D gene is possibly TRBD2 (5 bases). Trimming shortened V by 3 bases and J by 0 bases, and 12 bases separated the two germline ends. This CDR3 is built from 15 residues. Germline V CDR1 and CDR2: LNHDA, SQIVND (reference sequence). CDR3 nucleotide sequence: TGTGCCAGTAGTATCGGCGCTGGGAGCTCCTACGAGCAGTACTTC. Translation: CASSIGAGSSYEQYF. Drawing the rest from reference TRBV19 and TRBJ2-7, the complete variable domain is DGGITQSPKYLFRKEGQNVTLSCEQNLNHDAMYWYRQDPGQGLRLIYYSQIVNDFQKGDIAEGYSVSREKKESFPLTVTSAQKNPTAFYLCASSIGAGSSYEQYFGPGTRLTVT.

This sequence joins TRBV28 and TRBJ2-2; D ambiguous. This CDR3 contains 14 residues. Germline CDR1 and CDR2: MDHEN and SYDVKM. V lost 2 bases and J lost 4, with 8 bases in between. DNA for the CDR3: TGTGCCAGCAGTTTAGTGTTGGGCACCGGGGAGCTGTTTTTT. Residues: CASSLVLGTGELFF. The full variable domain, with the rest looked up from reference TRBV28 and TRBJ2-2, is DVKVTQSSRYLVKRTGEKVFLECVQDMDHENMFWYRQDPGLGLRLIYFSYDVKMKEKGDIPEGYSVSREKKERFSLILESASTNQTSMYLCASSLVLGTGELFFGEGSRLTVL.

This clone was seen more than once but under ten times. The gene calls are TRBV30 and TRBJ1-3; D uncertain. Trimming cost V 5 bases and J 3 bases, with 11 bases left between them. Germline V gene sequence: CDR1 GTSNPN, CDR2 SVGIG (reference sequence). The CDR3 sequence is 13 residues long. Here the CDR3 reads CAWLGIRGNTIYF. The CDR3 DNA is TGTGCCTGGTTAGGAATACGTGGAAACACCATATATTTT.

The chain is built from TRBV7-2 and TRBJ2-7; D is ambiguous. The CDR3 sequence is 13 residues long. Looked up from germline, CDR1 is SGHTA and CDR2 is FQGNSA. The V gene lost 6 bases and the J gene lost 5 bases, with 14 bases spanning the gap. The chain's CDR3 is CASSNIHSDEQYF. The CDR3 coding sequence is TGTGCCAGCAGTAATATTCATTCCGACGAGCAGTACTTC. The variable domain in full, completed from reference TRBV7-2 and TRBJ2-7, reads GAGVSQSPSNKVTEKGKDVELRCDPISGHTALYWYRQSLGQGLEFLIYFQGNSAPDKSGLPSDRFSAERTGGSVSTLTIQRTQQEDSAVYLCASSNIHSDEQYFGPGTRLTVT.

The V and J genes are TRBV5-1 and TRBJ1-4; 7 positions agree with TRBD1. Per germline, CDR1 SGHRS and CDR2 YFSETQ. The CDR3 has 14 residues. The J segment lost 3 bases and the V segment lost 3 bases, leaving 2 bases of the junction unmatched. DNA of the CDR3: TGCGCCAGCAGCTCGCAGGGGGCTAATGAAAAACTGTTTTTT. This sequence encodes CASSSQGANEKLFF.

The chain has TRBV6-5 and TRBJ1-3; no clear D gene. The CDR3 covers 11 residues. Per germline, CDR1 MNHEY and CDR2 SVGAGI. DNA for the CDR3: TGTGCGCGGGAAGACGGAAACACCATATATTTT. As protein: CAREDGNTIYF.

The chain couples TRBV9 to TRBJ1-2, with 7 bases lining up with TRBD1. V lost 3 bases to trimming and J lost 4 bases; unmatched junction nucleotides: 15. The CDR3 sequence is 17 residues long. The germline CDR1 and CDR2 sequences are SGDLS and YYNGEE. For the CDR3, the DNA is TGTGCCAGCAGCGGTGGGGGACGACAGGGAGCGGGCTATGGCTACACCTTC. Its protein product is CASSGGGRQGAGYGYTF.

The gene calls are TRBV27 and TRBJ1-5; 7 nucleotides align to TRBD1. The CDR3 has 14 residues. The junction had 5 bases not matched to a gene; V was cut back by 4 bases and J by 5 bases. Germline V lookup: CDR1 MNHEY, CDR2 SMNVEV (reference sequence). The CDR3 is CASSYRDSHQPQHF. The CDR3 nucleotides are TGTGCCAGCAGTTATCGGGACAGCCATCAGCCCCAGCATTTT.

The chain employs TRBV5-5 and TRBJ1-1; the match to TRBD1 covers 7 bases. In germline, CDR1 is SGHKS, CDR2 YYEKEE (reference sequence). The CDR3 consists of 15 residues. With V trimmed by 0 bases and J by 5 bases, 7 bases remained unmatched. The CDR3 reads CASSLGQGLGTEAFF. In nucleotides, the CDR3 is TGTGCCAGCAGCTTGGGACAGGGTTTAGGAACTGAAGCTTTCTTT.

The chain employs TRBV2 and TRBJ1-4; D is unclear. Germline CDR1 reads SNHLY; CDR2 reads FYNNEI. The CDR3 is 17 residues long. Trimming took off 2 bases at V and 0 bases at J, with 13 bases between the two ends. CDR3 sequence: CASSEMRGFATNEKLFF. Here the CDR3 DNA reads TGTGCCAGCAGTGAAATGCGCGGGTTTGCAACTAATGAAAAACTGTTTTTT.

The gene calls are TRBV10-1 and TRBJ1-1; 9 nucleotides match TRBD1. V shed 3 bases and J 4 bases; nucleotides not matched to a gene: 3. The CDR3 length is 14 residues. From germline, CDR1 is WNHNN and CDR2 SYGVQD (reference sequence). This CDR3 reads CASSDHRGPTEAFF. DNA of the CDR3: TGCGCCAGCAGTGACCACAGGGGGCCCACTGAAGCTTTCTTT.

This chain uses TRBV5-1 with TRBJ1-5; the D is unclear. Germline CDR1 reads SGHRS; CDR2 reads YFSETQ. The CDR3 runs 16 residues. Trimming removed 1 base from V and 0 bases from J, with 11 bases in between. CDR3 protein: CASSLWGLDSNQPQHF. Written as DNA, the CDR3 is TGCGCCAGCAGCTTGTGGGGTCTTGATAGCAATCAGCCCCAGCATTTT. The whole variable domain, remainder taken from reference TRBV5-1 and TRBJ1-5, is KAGVTQTPRYLIKTRGQQVTLSCSPISGHRSVSWYQQTPGQGLQFLFEYFSETQRNKGNFPGRFSGRQFSNSRSEMNVSTLELGDSALYLCASSLWGLDSNQPQHFGDGTRLSIL.

This clone was detected only once. The rearrangement joins TRBV6-6 to TRBJ2-7; the match to TRBD1 covers 9 bases. The CDR3 has 14 residues. Losses at the gene ends were 5 bases for V and 1 base for J; bases not matched to a gene: 3. Looked up from germline, CDR1 is MNHNY and CDR2 is SVGAGI (reference sequence). The CDR3 sequence is CASSTGQGSYEQYF. Here the CDR3 DNA reads TGTGCCAGCAGTACGGGACAGGGTTCCTACGAGCAGTACTTC.

This clone was seen ten or more times. CDR3 sequence: CASSRMGRETSNEQFF. The CDR3 DNA reads TGTGCCAGCAGCCGAATGGGGCGGGAGACCTCCAATGAGCAGTTCTTC. This chain uses TRBV6-6 with TRBJ2-1; 7 nucleotides match TRBD2. From germline, CDR1 is MNHNY and CDR2 SVGAGI (reference sequence). The CDR3 consists of 16 residues. V shed 6 bases, J shed 6 bases, and the junction held 14 bases outside the gene matches.